This is a list of T cell receptor beta chains from one sample in a study of CD4+ T cells in melanoma. Profiled with immunoSEQ multiplex PCR; TCRdb holds only in-frame clones, not every one. This table has roughly 12,000 clones, roughly three quarters appearing once. What was sequenced was cells from a culture (not recorded whether cultured in vitro). All receptors come from a human donor with melanoma. Both conserved end residues are part of each CDR3. A D gene is named only where the DNA matches it firmly. The size field is filled for only some rows; it gives once, few, many or a size class.

- | TRBJ2-5 | 16 | TRBV5-1 | TRBD1 | TGCGCCAGCAGCTTGGAGCTGGCAGGGGGACAAGAGACCCAGTACTTC | CASSLELAGGQETQYF
- | TRBJ1-5 | 13 | TRBV30 | - | TGTGCCTGGAGTTATGCCGGCAATCAGCCCCAGCATTTT | CAWSYAGNQPQHF
- | TRBJ2-1 | 16 | TRBV7-6 | - | TGTGCCAGCAGCTCCTACCGCAGCGGCTACTACAATGAGCAGTTCTTC | CASSSYRSGYYNEQFF
- | TRBJ2-5 | 13 | TRBV9 | - | TGTGCCAGCAGCGAGCGGACCCAAGAGACCCAGTACTTC | CASSERTQETQYF
- | TRBJ1-5 | 15 | TRBV2 | TRBD1 | TGTGCCAGCGGCCTGGAGGGACAGGGCAATCAGCCCCAGCATTTT | CASGLEGQGNQPQHF
- | TRBJ1-1 | 13 | TRBV6-1 | - | TGTGCCAGCGCGAGGGTAACAGCCACTGAAGCTTTCTTT | CASARVTATEAFF
- | TRBJ1-3 | 15 | TRBV4-2 | - | TGTGCCAGCAGCGACAACAGGGCACCTGGAAACACCATATATTTT | CASSDNRAPGNTIYF
- | TRBJ2-7 | 15 | TRBV15 | TRBD1 | TGTGCCACCAGCAGCAACCCGGGACAGTACTACGAGCAGTACTTC | CATSSNPGQYYEQYF
- | TRBJ2-4 | 14 | TRBV5-6 | - | TGTGCCAGCAGCTATGACCGTGCCAAAAACATTCAGTACTTC | CASSYDRAKNIQYF
once | TRBJ2-5 | 13 | TRBV10-1 | TRBD2 | TGCGCCAGCAGCCAACTAGCGGGGGGGGCCCAGTACTTC | CASSQLAGGAQYF
few | TRBJ2-7 | 12 | TRBV5-1 | - | TGCGCCAGCAGACGGAAGCGGGACGAGCAGTACTTC | CASRRKRDEQYF
- | TRBJ1-1 | 16 | TRBV5-1 | - | TGCGCCAGCAGCTTGACCACAGGGACCTGGAACACTGAAGCTTTCTTT | CASSLTTGTWNTEAFF
- | TRBJ2-7 | 18 | TRBV27 | - | TGTGCCAGCAGTTTAAGACCCCCAGGGGTTTATTTCGCTTACGAGCAGTACTTC | CASSLRPPGVYFAYEQYF
- | TRBJ1-3 | 15 | TRBV15 | - | TGTGCCACCAGCAGAGGACGGAACTCTGGAAACACCATATATTTT | CATSRGRNSGNTIYF
- | TRBJ1-2 | 17 | TRBV5-1 | - | TGCGCCAGCAGCTTGGGGGGACCGTACCCGGGGCGCGATGGCTACACCTTC | CASSLGGPYPGRDGYTF
- | TRBJ1-1 | 14 | TRBV6-6 | - | TGTGCCAGCATCCAGGACCCTGGGAGGACTGAAGCTTTCTTT | CASIQDPGRTEAFF
- | TRBJ1-5 | 13 | TRBV6-6 | - | TGTGCCAGCAGTTACTTAGAGAATCAGCCCCAGCATTTT | CASSYLENQPQHF
- | TRBJ1-4 | 13 | TRBV6-6 | - | TGTGCCAGCAGACAGGGTCCCAATGAAAAACTGTTTTTT | CASRQGPNEKLFF
- | TRBJ2-1 | 15 | TRBV7-6 | TRBD2 | TGTGCCAGCAGCCCACTAGCGGGGTCCTACAATGAGCAGTTCTTC | CASSPLAGSYNEQFF
- | TRBJ2-2 | 11 | TRBV2 | - | TGTGCCAGCAGTGAGGCCGGGGAGCTGTTTTTT | CASSEAGELFF